Below, one T cell receptor beta chain is given with its context. Its target is unknown. Construction of the TCR beta libraries employed iRepertoire HTBI primers in conjunction with Arm-PCR of CDR3 regions. In the original analysis: Detected in the samples were approximately 58 TRBV and more than 11 TRBJ segments. TCRdb analysed the multiplex PCR reads with MiXCR anew, one entry per CDR3 protein. TCRdb assigned the V and J calls; the authors' analysis was not used. The sample holds 390,000 or so distinct CDR3 sequences; around 23% are singletons and the top ten take around 30%. This sample is drawn from a study of regulatory T cells in long-lasting Graves disease. Study in general: Persistent Graves' disease denoted over 5 years of antithyroid drugs plus positive TSH receptor antibodies.

Time point specified: persistent/refractory GD, antithyroid drugs over 5 years with positive TRAb. With RNA extracted from PBMCs as input, the TCR library was made. Graves' disease diagnosis used American Thyroid Association guidelines. The study, taken as a whole, reports: TCR diversity in persistent Graves' patients was below that of newly diagnosed ones.

Unmatched junction bases numbered 3, after V lost 6 bases and J lost 2 bases. Germline V gene lookup returns CDR1 DFQATT and CDR2 SNEGSKA (reference sequence). The CDR3 runs to 13 residues. Source: peripheral blood mononuclear cells (PBMCs), taken when the disease was refractory, from a patient treated with antithyroid drugs. The receptor's source is a woman aged 40 to 49 with Graves disease. The rearrangement uses TRBV20-1 and TRBJ2-2; 7 nucleotides match TRBD2. The CDR3 loop is CSAIAGNTGELFF. CDR3 sequence (DNA): TGCAGTGCCATAGCGGGTAACACCGGGGAGCTGTTTTTT.